Listed below are T cell receptor beta chains from one sample, sequenced in a study of spatial heterogeneity in lung cancer. TCRdb processed the 5' RACE reads anew with MiXCR; each CDR3 protein has one entry. The sample has around 75,000 distinct CDR3 sequences, about 14% seen once. Specimen: PBMCs, collected at surgery. The receptors originated from a male donor with early-stage non-small cell lung cancer. Both conserved end residues are part of each CDR3. A D gene is named only where the DNA matches it firmly. The size entry is marked missing in some rows and otherwise reads once, few, many or a size class.

-,-,TRBJ1-6,TRBV6-6,TGTGCCAGCAGCCGTGTTTCTCAAAATAATTCACCCCTCCACTTT,CASSRVSQNNSPLHF
-,-,TRBJ2-1,TRBV12-3/TRBV12-4,TGTGCCAGCGAATCCCAGCCCCATGAGCAGTTCTTC,CASESQPHEQFF
-,few,TRBJ1-1,TRBV27,TGTGCCAGCAGTTTAGAGCGGAACACTGAAGCTTTCTTT,CASSLERNTEAFF
-,many,TRBJ2-2,TRBV12-3/TRBV12-4,TGTGCCAGCAGAGAGGGTATTCCGAACACCGGGGAGCTGTTTTTT,CASREGIPNTGELFF
-,few,TRBJ1-1,TRBV20-1,TGCAGTGCTAGAGATCTCGTGGGCACTGAAGCTTTCTTT,CSARDLVGTEAFF
TRBD1,-,TRBJ2-5,TRBV5-5,TGTGCCAGCAGCGGGGGACAGGGAAAAGAGACCCAGTACTTC,CASSGGQGKETQYF
-,many,TRBJ1-1,TRBV4-1,TGCGCCAGCAGCTACGACAGATGGACTGAAGCTTTCTTT,CASSYDRWTEAFF
-,-,TRBJ2-1,TRBV20-1,TGCAGTGCTAGAGAGACTAGTTGGCGGGTCTACGGCAATGAGCAGTTCTTC,CSARETSWRVYGNEQFF
-,many,TRBJ1-1,TRBV29-1,TGCAGCGCAGGATGGGCTACTGAAGCTTTCTTT,CSAGWATEAFF
TRBD1,many,TRBJ1-1,TRBV11-1,TGTGCCAGCAGCGTCTCCGGGACAGTGTATAATGAAGCTTTCTTT,CASSVSGTVYNEAFF
TRBD2,few,TRBJ2-6,TRBV2,TGTGCCAGCAGTTCTGGACTAGCTAGGTCTGGGGCCAACGTCCTGACTTTC,CASSSGLARSGANVLTF
-,few,TRBJ2-1,TRBV9,TGTGCCAGCAGCGTAGCTGGGACACTCTACAATGAGCAGTTCTTC,CASSVAGTLYNEQFF
-,few,TRBJ2-1,TRBV9,TGTGCCAGCAGCTCTTCTGGGGGTAATGAGCAGTTCTTC,CASSSSGGNEQFF
-,-,TRBJ1-6,TRBV12-3/TRBV12-4,TGTGCCAGCAGTGGGGACGCTCTGGCCCTCCACTTT,CASSGDALALHF
-,few,TRBJ1-4,TRBV18,TGTGCCAGCTCACGCGGACGGGCGGCAACTAATGAAAAACTGTTTTTT,CASSRGRAATNEKLFF
TRBD2,many,TRBJ2-1,TRBV29-1,TGCAGCGTTGAAGGGAGACTAGCGGGGGACCACGGTGAGCAGTTCTTC,CSVEGRLAGDHGEQFF
TRBD2,-,TRBJ2-7,TRBV3-1,TGTGCCAGCAGCCCGATGACTAGCGGGAGGGCCAGGGAGCAGTACTTC,CASSPMTSGRAREQYF
TRBD2,few,TRBJ2-5,TRBV6-2/TRBV6-3,TGTGCCAGCAGTTACGAGGCTAGCGGGAAAGAGACCCAGTACTTC,CASSYEASGKETQYF
-,many,TRBJ2-5,TRBV9,TGTGCCAGCAGCCCCGCCGGCCAAGAGACCCAGTACTTC,CASSPAGQETQYF
-,few,TRBJ2-7,TRBV5-1,TGCGCCAGCAGCTCGGGTAGCGGAACATCCTACGAGCAGTACTTC,CASSSGSGTSYEQYF
TRBD1,-,TRBJ1-1,TRBV9,TGTGCCAGCAGCCCGAGACAGACAGGGTACACTGAAGCTTTCTTT,CASSPRQTGYTEAFF
TRBD1,-,TRBJ2-7,TRBV5-6,TGTGCCAGCACCACAGGGGGGACATCCTACGAGCAGTACTTC,CASTTGGTSYEQYF
-,-,TRBJ2-1,TRBV11-2,TGTGCCAGCAGCAACTCGTTCCGGGACGCCTTTAATGAGCAGTTCTTC,CASSNSFRDAFNEQFF
-,-,TRBJ2-2,TRBV6-5,TGTGCCAGCAGTTACTCAGGGGCCGCGAACACCGGGGAGCTGTTTTTT,CASSYSGAANTGELFF
TRBD1,many,TRBJ1-5,TRBV28,TGTGCCAGCAGTGCCGGGACAGGGGTCGAGTTTCCGCCCCAGCATTTT,CASSAGTGVEFPPQHF
-,-,TRBJ2-7,TRBV25-1,TGTGCCAGCAGTGGGGCAGGGGTGAGCTACGAGCAGTACTTC,CASSGAGVSYEQYF
TRBD2,-,TRBJ2-3,TRBV7-9,TGTGCCAGCAGCCCACGGGGGGGGCCTGAGGATACGCAGTATTTT,CASSPRGGPEDTQYF
-,-,TRBJ2-5,TRBV28,TGTGCCAGCAGTCTGACTAGGAGGAAGACCCAGTACTTC,CASSLTRRKTQYF
TRBD1,few,TRBJ1-2,TRBV15,TGTGCCACCAGCAAGAGACAGGGGGCTTATGGCTACACCTTC,CATSKRQGAYGYTF
-,-,TRBJ2-1,TRBV6-5,TGTGCCAGCAGGATTCAGAGCTCCTACAATGAGCAGTTCTTC,CASRIQSSYNEQFF
-,few,TRBJ1-1,TRBV6-6,TGTGCCAGCAGTTACGCAGGGAAGGGCACTGAAGCTTTCTTT,CASSYAGKGTEAFF
-,few,TRBJ2-1,TRBV24-1,TGTGCCACCAGTCAACTTTCCGGGGGCAGTAGAAATGAGCAGTTCTTC,CATSQLSGGSRNEQFF
-,many,TRBJ2-1,TRBV27,TGTGCCAGCGGCGGGTGGGGCGGCGATGAGCAGTTCTTC,CASGGWGGDEQFF
-,few,TRBJ2-6,TRBV2,TGTGCCAGCAGCCCGGACAGCGCGGGGGCCAACGTCCTGACTTTC,CASSPDSAGANVLTF
-,-,TRBJ2-3,TRBV12-3/TRBV12-4,TGTGCCAGCAGTTTTTTAGATACGCAGTATTTT,CASSFLDTQYF
-,few,TRBJ1-5,TRBV20-1,TGCAGTGCTGGCCCTCACGCCGGGGGAAGGAATCAGCCCCAGCATTTT,CSAGPHAGGRNQPQHF
-,-,TRBJ1-1,TRBV2,TGTGCCAGCAGTGCCCAGGGTCCCTCTCCTGAAGCTTTCTTT,CASSAQGPSPEAFF
-,many,TRBJ2-2,TRBV29-1,TGCAGCGTTTATGGGGGAAGGGCCGGGGAGCTGTTTTTT,CSVYGGRAGELFF
-,few,TRBJ2-1,TRBV5-1,TGCGCCAGCAGCACCGACGGTGTGGGGCTCTCCTACAATGAGCAGTTCTTC,CASSTDGVGLSYNEQFF
-,many,TRBJ1-1,TRBV12-3/TRBV12-4,TGTGCCAGCAGTTTTGTGCCGAACACTGAAGCTTTCTTT,CASSFVPNTEAFF
-,many,TRBJ2-3,TRBV5-1,TGCGCCAGCAGCTTGACATTGCGAGATACGCAGTATTTT,CASSLTLRDTQYF